This TCR beta chain is from a study of cytomegalovirus exposure and HLA in healthy donors. General study points: Reported performance of the classifier showed diagnosis of cytomegalovirus status with high specificity and sensitivity. Cytomegalovirus-associated status was assigned to more than 150 TCR beta chains.

Comment on this clone: The antigen remains undetermined.

Germline trimming cut 4 bases from V and 5 bases from J; bases unmatched to any gene: 13. The CDR3 is 18 amino acids. The germline CDR1 and CDR2 sequences are SEHNR and FQNEAQ (reference sequence). Assay used: immunoSEQ multiplex PCR; TCRdb lists only in-frame clones, some missing. Of about 160,000 clones detected, over 85% appear once; the ten largest clones hold 4% to 5%. From the 120-subject validation cohort, which was separate from the approximately 670-subject first cohort, the donors were drawn. This chain joins TRBV7-9 and TRBJ1-5, with 11 positions matching TRBD1. The sequence was collected from a man between 18 and 35 years old in good health and CMV-seropositive. The sample comprised PBMCs. The DNA of the CDR3 is TGTGCCAGCAGCTCTACCCCGGGACAGGGGGACAAGGATCAGCCCCAGCATTTT. Translating gives CASSSTPGQGDKDQPQHF. Full variable domain (outside the CDR3, taken from reference TRBV7-9 and TRBJ1-5): DTGVSQNPRHKITKRGQNVTFRCDPISEHNRLYWYRQTLGQGPEFLTYFQNEAQLEKSRLLSDRFSAERPKGSFSTLEIQRTEQGDSAMYLCASSSTPGQGDKDQPQHFGDGTRLSIL.